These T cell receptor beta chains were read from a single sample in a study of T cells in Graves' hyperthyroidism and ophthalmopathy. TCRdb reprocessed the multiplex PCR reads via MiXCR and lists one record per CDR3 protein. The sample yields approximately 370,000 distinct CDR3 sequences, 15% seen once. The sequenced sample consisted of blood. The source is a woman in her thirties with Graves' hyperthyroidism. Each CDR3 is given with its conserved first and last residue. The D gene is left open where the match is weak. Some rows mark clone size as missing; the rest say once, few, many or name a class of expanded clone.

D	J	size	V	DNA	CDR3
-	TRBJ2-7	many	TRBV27	TGTGCCAGCAGTGCCTTCGCGGGCTACGAGCAGTACTTC	CASSAFAGYEQYF
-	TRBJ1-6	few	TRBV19	TGTGCCAGTAGTGACGGGAGACAGAACTATAATTCACCCCTCCACTTT	CASSDGRQNYNSPLHF
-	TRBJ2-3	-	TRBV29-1	TGCAGCGTAGGGGGAGGGATCACAGATACGCAGTATTTT	CSVGGGITDTQYF
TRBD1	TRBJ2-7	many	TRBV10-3	TGTGCCATCAGGCAGGGGGCATCCTACGAGCAGTACTTC	CAIRQGASYEQYF
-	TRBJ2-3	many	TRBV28	TGTGCCAGCCAGGGTGGACAGAGCACAGATACGCAGTATTTT	CASQGGQSTDTQYF
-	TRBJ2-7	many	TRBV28	TGTGCCAGCGGTGATGGGCAGGGGATGTACGAGCAGTACTTC	CASGDGQGMYEQYF
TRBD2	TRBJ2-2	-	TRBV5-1	TGCGCCAGCAGGCCCCGGGGGGACACCGGGGAGCTGTTTTTT	CASRPRGDTGELFF
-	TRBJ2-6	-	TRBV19	TGTGCCAGTAAGGATTCTGAGGGATCTGGGGCCAACGTCCTGACTTTC	CASKDSEGSGANVLTF
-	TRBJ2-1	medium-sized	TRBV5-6	TGTGCCAGCAGCTTGTGGTCCGACAATGAGCAGTTCTTC	CASSLWSDNEQFF
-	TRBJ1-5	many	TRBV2	TGTGCCAGCACTCTGGCCGGGTTGAGCAATCAGCCCCAGCATTTT	CASTLAGLSNQPQHF
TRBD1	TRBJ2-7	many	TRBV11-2	TGTGCCAGCAGCTCTACCGGACAGGGATCGATGGGCGAGCAGTACTTC	CASSSTGQGSMGEQYF
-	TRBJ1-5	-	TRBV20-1	TGCAGTGCAGGACAGAATCAGCCCCAGCATTTT	CSAGQNQPQHF
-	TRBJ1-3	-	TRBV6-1	TGTGCCAGCAGGGAGTTCGGAAACACCATATATTTT	CASREFGNTIYF
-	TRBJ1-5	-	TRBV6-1	TGTGCCAGCAGTGAATCCAGATCCCGGGGCAATCAGCCCCAGCATTTT	CASSESRSRGNQPQHF
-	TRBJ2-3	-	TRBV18	TGTGCCAGCTCACAGGGTACCTTTGGCACAGATACGCAGTATTTT	CASSQGTFGTDTQYF
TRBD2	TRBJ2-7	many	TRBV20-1	TGCAGTGCTAGAGAAACACCGGGACTAGCGGGAGGCTACGAGCAGTACTTC	CSARETPGLAGGYEQYF
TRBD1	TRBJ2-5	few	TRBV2	TGTGCCAGCAGTGGGACAGGGGGCCAAGAGACCCAGTACTTC	CASSGTGGQETQYF
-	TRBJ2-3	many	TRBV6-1	TGTGCCAGCGCTAAGGGAGACAGAACTAGCACAGATACGCAGTATTTT	CASAKGDRTSTDTQYF
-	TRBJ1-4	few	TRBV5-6	TGTGCCACCAGCTTGGGTACCGGGACTCAGATGAGGAATGAAAAACTGTTTTTT	CATSLGTGTQMRNEKLFF
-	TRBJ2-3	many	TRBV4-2	TGTGCCAGCAGCCAACTAGGGGGTTTGGATACGCAGTATTTT	CASSQLGGLDTQYF
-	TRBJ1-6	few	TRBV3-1	TGTGCCAGCAGCCAAGAAAGGGACTCCTATAATTCACCCCTCCACTTT	CASSQERDSYNSPLHF
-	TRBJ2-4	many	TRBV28	TGTGCCAGCAGTTCGCAACTACAGGGTCGGGACATTCAGTACTTC	CASSSQLQGRDIQYF
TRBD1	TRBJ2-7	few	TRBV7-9	TGTGCCAGCAGCTCTGACAGGGCTTCCTACGAGCAGTACTTC	CASSSDRASYEQYF
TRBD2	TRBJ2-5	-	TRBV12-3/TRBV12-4	TGTGCCAGCACTTTAGCGGGTAGGCAAGAGACCCAGTACTTC	CASTLAGRQETQYF
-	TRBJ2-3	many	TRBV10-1	TGCGCCAGCAGTGAGGACGGACGCACAGATACGCAGTATTTT	CASSEDGRTDTQYF